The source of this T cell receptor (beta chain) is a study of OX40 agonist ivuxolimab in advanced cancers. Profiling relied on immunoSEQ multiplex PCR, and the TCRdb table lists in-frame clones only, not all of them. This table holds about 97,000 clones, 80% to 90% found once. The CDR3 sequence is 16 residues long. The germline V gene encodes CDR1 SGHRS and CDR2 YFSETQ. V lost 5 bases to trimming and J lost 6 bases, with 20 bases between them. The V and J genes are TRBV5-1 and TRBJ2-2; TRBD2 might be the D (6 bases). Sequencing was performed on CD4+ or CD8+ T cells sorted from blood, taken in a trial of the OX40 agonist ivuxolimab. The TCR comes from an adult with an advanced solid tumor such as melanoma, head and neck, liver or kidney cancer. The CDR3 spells CASSSLLRGFSGELFF. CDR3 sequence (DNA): TGCGCCAGCAGTAGCTTGTTGCGGGGTTTCTCCGGGGAGCTGTTTTTT.